Sequencing of this T cell receptor beta chain was carried out in a study of T cells in localized non-small cell lung cancer. Regarding the study as a whole: T cell clonality was highest in uninvolved adjacent lung, above tumor. The appearance of a median around 57 of the top 100 tumor clones was seen in adjacent lung. Because only a single region of the tumor was sequenced, heterogeneity remains possible.

CDR1 and CDR2 from the germline V gene are SNHLY and FYNNEI. The CDR3 runs 16 residues. Trimming stripped 6 bases from V and 5 bases from J, with 22 bases between. Profiled with immunoSEQ multiplex PCR; TCRdb holds only in-frame clones, not every one. The repertoire holds roughly 30,000 clones, with 80% to 90% as singletons. This clone was counted once. The antigen is undetermined. The receptor's source is a woman between 18 and 55 years old with stage I lung adenocarcinoma. The chain couples TRBV2 to TRBJ1-2; tentatively, D is TRBD1 (5 bases). This specimen consisted of peripheral blood, obtained before any cancer treatment. The CDR3, as DNA: TGTGCCAGCAGCCTTCGGGACGCCCTTGTTAGTTATGGCTACACCTTC. This translates into CASSLRDALVSYGYTF. The full variable domain, in which reference TRBV2 and TRBJ1-2 provide the parts outside the CDR3, is EPEVTQTPSHQVTQMGQEVILRCVPISNHLYFYWYRQILGQKVEFLVSFYNNEISEKSEIFDDQFSVERPDGSNFTLKIRSTKLEDSAMYFCASSLRDALVSYGYTFGSGTRLTVV.